The present T cell receptor beta chain was sequenced within a study of blood T cell repertoires in COVID-19. The overall study: Material from acute and convalescent COVID-19 was sourced from the United States, Italy and Spain.

Germline lookup yields CDR1 MDHEN and CDR2 SYDVKM. The CDR3 runs to 14 residues. The ends lost 7 bases at V and 9 bases at J; junction bases unmatched: 9. Original processing methods: How many nucleated cells were present was estimated from reference gene primer amplification. Profiled with immunoSEQ multiplex PCR; TCRdb holds only in-frame clones, not every one. The V and J calls and clone size come from that table; D and trimming were worked out from the DNA. The sample carries fewer than 200,000 clones, around 73% recorded once. This receptor was taken from a woman aged 50 to 60 who had recovered from COVID-19. The V and J genes are TRBV28 and TRBJ1-6, with TRBD1 matching over 7 bases. Input material: PBMCs or T cells enriched from blood (not recorded which). The CDR3 DNA reads TGTGCCAGCACAGGGGACAGCGGGTCTTCACCCCTCCACTTT. Amino acid sequence: CASTGDSGSSPLHF.